The 13 T cell receptor beta chains presented below share a single source sample, sequenced in a study of T cell repertoires in cytomegalovirus infection. TCRdb analysed the reads with MiXCR anew, one entry per CDR3 protein. The sample comprises 450,000 to 550,000 distinct CDR3 sequences, approximately 46% of which are singletons, and about 39% rests with the top ten. The antigens these receptors bind are not known. The source was cultured PBMCs, collected from culture after CMV antigen stimulation. The receptors derive from a human donor in good health (CMV status not recorded). Some clones in this sample may be carry-over from other donors' samples.

This clonotype has a handful of counts. The chain couples TRBV28 to TRBJ1-1; D call uncertain. From germline, CDR1 is MDHEN and CDR2 SYDVKM. The CDR3 contains 13 residues. V was pared by 1 base and J by 7 bases, with 10 bases between. This chain's CDR3 is CASSLYSEFEAFF. The CDR3, as DNA: TGTGCCAGCAGTTTATATTCGGAGTTTGAAGCTTTCTTT.

The chain recombines TRBV7-6 with TRBJ2-2; 7 bases line up with TRBD2. The CDR3 is 18 residues long. CDR1 is SGHVS and CDR2 is FNYEAQ in the germline V gene. The J segment lost 4 bases and the V segment lost 1 base, leaving 12 bases of the junction unmatched. This CDR3 is CASSLGETSYQTTGELFF. CDR3 nucleotide sequence: TGTGCCAGCAGCTTAGGAGAGACTAGCTACCAGACCACCGGGGAGCTGTTTTTT. Drawing the rest from reference TRBV7-6 and TRBJ2-2, the complete variable domain is GAGVSQSPRYKVTKRGQDVALRCDPISGHVSLYWYRQALGQGPEFLTYFNYEAQQDKSGLPNDRFSAERPEGSISTLTIQRTEQRDSAMYRCASSLGETSYQTTGELFFGEGSRLTVL.

This clonotype occurred once. A read error may account for a junction end that differs from germline. The chain uses TRBV11-2 and TRBJ2-6, with 8 bases aligning to TRBD1. The CDR3 is 12 amino acids. Looked up from germline, CDR1 is SGHAT and CDR2 is FQNNGV. CDR3 sequence reads: CASSSYRGQVSF. CDR3 DNA: TGTGCCAGCAGCTCATACCGGGGACAGGTTTCTTTC.

The chain is built from TRBV28 and TRBJ2-2; no clear D gene. Trimming pared 7 bases from V and 5 bases from J, leaving 11 bases between. Germline V CDR1 and CDR2: MDHEN, SYDVKM. This CDR3 comprises 13 residues. The DNA of the CDR3 is TGTGCCAGCAATAGGGTCGATACCGGGGAGCTGTTTTTT. It is translated as CASNRVDTGELFF.

This clonotype has only a few counts. The rearrangement joins TRBV12-5 to TRBJ2-6, with D perhaps assigned TRBD1 or TRBD2 (5 bases each). Germline V gene sequence: CDR1 LGHNT, CDR2 FRNRAP. The CDR3 sequence is 16 residues long. The V end lost 0 bases, the J end lost 4 bases, and 10 bases lay between the germline ends. CDR3 loop: CASGLVKGTGANVLTF. CDR3 coding DNA: TGTGCTAGTGGTTTGGTAAAGGGGACCGGGGCCAACGTCCTGACTTTC.

A few counts support this clonotype. This chain uses TRBV7-6 with TRBJ2-7, with TRBD1 matching over 9 bases. There are 16 residues in the CDR3. V lost 0 bases to trimming and J lost 1 base; unmatched junction nucleotides: 4. Germline CDR1 and CDR2: SGHVS and FNYEAQ. The CDR3 loop reads CASSLATGGMSYEQYF. CDR3 DNA sequence: TGTGCCAGCAGCTTAGCTACAGGGGGCATGTCCTACGAGCAGTACTTC.

The chain employs TRBV4-3 and TRBJ1-2; unclear D gene. The CDR3 has 16 amino acids. The germline CDR1 and CDR2 sequences are LGHNA and YSLEER. Trimming shortened V by 1 base and J by 2 bases, and 14 bases separated the two germline ends. The CDR3 protein is CASSQAFHPPNYGYTF. The CDR3 region has the DNA TGCGCCAGCAGCCAAGCATTTCATCCCCCCAACTATGGCTACACCTTC.

This clonotype occurred a few times. V gene TRBV24-1 combines with J gene TRBJ2-3; D is perhaps TRBD1 (6 bases). The germline CDR1 and CDR2 sequences are KGHDR and SFDVKD. The CDR3 covers 13 residues. The CDR3 DNA reads TGTGCAACCCGGACAGCTTCCACAGATACGCAGTATTTT. It codes for CATRTASTDTQYF.

This chain uses TRBV20-1 with TRBJ1-2; D unclear. Germline V gene lookup returns CDR1 DFQATT and CDR2 SNEGSKA (reference sequence). V was clipped by 2 bases and J by 0 bases, with 7 bases between them. The CDR3 sequence is 13 residues long. As DNA, the CDR3 is TGCAGTGCTAGAACCCAACCTAACTATGGCTACACCTTC. Translated: CSARTQPNYGYTF.

The chain recombines TRBV6-6 with TRBJ2-5, with 9 bases identical to TRBD1. Looked up from germline, CDR1 is MNHNY and CDR2 is SVGAGI (reference sequence). The trim removed 7 bases at V and 5 bases at J, leaving 8 bases unmatched. The CDR3 is made up of 14 amino acids. The CDR3 spells CASTHRGLRETQYF. The CDR3 bases are TGTGCCAGCACCCACAGGGGGCTGAGGGAGACCCAGTACTTC.

This clonotype appeared a few times. The V and J genes are TRBV12-3 or TRBV12-4 and TRBJ1-3, with 8 bases fitting TRBD1. The CDR3 length is 17 residues. The J segment lost 2 bases and the V segment lost 3 bases, leaving 9 bases of the junction unmatched. CDR3 region: CASSFQHPRGPGNTIYF. CDR3 DNA sequence: TGTGCCAGCAGTTTTCAGCATCCCAGGGGGCCTGGAAACACCATATATTTT.

The chain joins TRBV3-1 to TRBJ1-2, with D perhaps TRBD1 (5 bases). The V gene lost 6 bases and the J gene lost 6 bases, with 14 bases spanning the gap. CDR3 size: 13 residues. Germline V gives CDR1 LGHDT, CDR2 YNNKEL (reference sequence). The DNA for the CDR3 is TGTGCCAGCAGTCTGGGGGGTCCGGATGGCTACACCTTC. Encoded protein: CASSLGGPDGYTF. Using reference TRBV3-1 and TRBJ1-2 for the parts outside the CDR3, the full variable domain is DTAVSQTPKYLVTQMGNDKSIKCEQNLGHDTMYWYKQDSKKFLKIMFSYNNKELIINETVPNRFSPKSPDKAHLNLHINSLELGDSAVYFCASSLGGPDGYTFGSGTRLTVV.

This clonotype is a singleton in its sample. The chain combines TRBV20-1 with TRBJ2-3; 10 bases align to TRBD2. Germline V gene data show CDR1 as DFQATT and CDR2 as SNEGSKA (reference sequence). V lost 3 bases to trimming and J lost 0 bases; unmatched junction nucleotides: 3. CDR3 length equals 15 residues. The CDR3 region is CSASAAGGSTDTQYF. DNA for the CDR3: TGCAGTGCTAGTGCAGCGGGGGGGAGCACAGATACGCAGTATTTT.